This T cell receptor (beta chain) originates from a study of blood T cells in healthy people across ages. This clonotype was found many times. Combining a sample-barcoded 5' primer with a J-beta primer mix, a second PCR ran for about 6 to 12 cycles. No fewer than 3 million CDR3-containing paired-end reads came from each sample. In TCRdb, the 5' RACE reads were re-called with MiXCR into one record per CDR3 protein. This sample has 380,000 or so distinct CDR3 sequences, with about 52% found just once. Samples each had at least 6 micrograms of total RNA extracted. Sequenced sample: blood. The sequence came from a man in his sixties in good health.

This CDR3 is CASSQAGTTYEQYF. Written as DNA, the CDR3 is TGCGCCAGCAGCCAAGCCGGGACAACCTACGAGCAGTACTTC. The V gene is TRBV4-3, the J gene TRBJ2-7; possibly TRBD1 for D (6 bases). From germline, CDR1 is LGHNA and CDR2 YSLEER. Trimming took off 1 base at V and 2 bases at J, with 9 bases between the two ends. The CDR3 spans 14 residues.